This paragraph covers one TCR beta chain sequence. Its antigen is not known. Other nucleotide sequences in the sample specify the same CDR3. This sample is drawn from a study of cytomegalovirus exposure and HLA in healthy donors. Findings and limits, study-wide: Sequencing likely generated an artifact that appeared as a cluster of highly shared sequence variants.

The primer mix had 60 Vbeta and 13 Jbeta primers. Original methodology: Unique TCR beta chains numbered approximately 80 million in a later analysis, with around 10 million shared. Sequencing used immunoSEQ multiplex PCR; TCRdb keeps in-frame clones, though not all of them. That table supplies the V and J calls and clone size; D and trimming were determined from the DNA. This repertoire includes roughly 80,000 clones. The CDR3 contains 11 residues. Germline V CDR1 and CDR2: SQVTM, ANQGSEA. V lost 7 bases to trimming and J lost 5 bases; unmatched junction nucleotides: 5. Sequences were obtained from PBMCs. The rearrangement joins TRBV29-1 to TRBJ2-7, with 7 bases fitting TRBD1. The TCR originated in a woman aged 25 to 45 in good health and CMV-seronegative. This chain's CDR3 is CSAQQGNEQYF. CDR3 nucleotide sequence: TGCAGCGCCCAACAGGGGAACGAGCAGTACTTC.